A single sample is the source of the 21 T cell receptor beta chains below, sequenced in a study of blood T cell repertoires in COVID-19. Repertoires were generated with immunoSEQ multiplex PCR, while TCRdb's copy carries only in-frame clones and drops some. Of about 410,000 clones in the sample, 80% to 90% are singletons; the top ten hold over 1.3%. Material for sequencing was peripheral blood. The receptors were gathered from a woman in her 30s with active or convalescent COVID-19.

This clone was detected only a few times. V is TRBV4-1 and J is TRBJ1-5; the D is unclear. The germline V and J ends were trimmed by 4 bases and 0 bases, with 16 bases remaining between them. This CDR3 contains 17 residues. The germline V gene encodes CDR1 MGHRA and CDR2 YSYEKL. For the CDR3, the DNA is TGCGCCAGCAGCCCTAGCGGGCAGCAATATAGCAATCAGCCCCAGCATTTT. Protein: CASSPSGQQYSNQPQHF.

This clone was found a few times. The chain has TRBV11-2 and TRBJ1-3, with a tentative D call TRBD1 (5 bases). Trimming shortened V by 5 bases and J by 0 bases, and 14 bases separated the two germline ends. In germline, CDR1 is SGHAT, CDR2 FQNNGV. This CDR3 region has 16 residues. CDR3 region: CASSKIQGPSGNTIYF. The CDR3 DNA sequence: TGTGCCAGCAGCAAAATTCAGGGTCCCTCTGGAAACACCATATATTTT.

The chain joins TRBV15 to TRBJ1-2; D unresolved. V shed 0 bases and J shed 4 bases, with 12 bases lying between them. In germline, CDR1 is LNHNV, CDR2 YYDKDF (reference sequence). This CDR3 has 15 amino acids. CDR3 sequence: CATSRDLGSPYGYTF. CDR3 nucleotide sequence: TGTGCCACCAGCAGAGATCTGGGGAGCCCCTATGGCTACACCTTC.

This clone came up a few times. The chain couples TRBV5-1 to TRBJ2-1; 10 nucleotides align to TRBD2. The CDR3 has 16 amino acids. V shed 3 bases and J 9 bases; nucleotides not matched to a gene: 12. Germline V gene lookup returns CDR1 SGHRS and CDR2 YFSETQ. The CDR3 DNA follows: TGCGCCAGCAGCTCGGGGGTAGCGGGAGGTGTCGGTGAGCAGTTCTTC. It encodes CASSSGVAGGVGEQFF. The entire variable domain, with the rest obtained from reference TRBV5-1 and TRBJ2-1, is as follows: KAGVTQTPRYLIKTRGQQVTLSCSPISGHRSVSWYQQTPGQGLQFLFEYFSETQRNKGNFPGRFSGRQFSNSRSEMNVSTLELGDSALYLCASSSGVAGGVGEQFFGPGTRLTVL.

This rearrangement joins TRBV6-5 to TRBJ1-1; D may be TRBD1 (5 bases). The V gene's germline CDR1 is MNHEY and CDR2 SVGAGI. Trimming stripped 7 bases from V and 4 bases from J, with 10 bases between. This CDR3 is 12 amino acids long. DNA for the CDR3: TGTGCCAGCATTAGGGGCCCCACTGAAGCTTTCTTT. Its translation: CASIRGPTEAFF.

This chain connects TRBV9 to TRBJ1-1, with TRBD1 matching 7 bases. The CDR3 spans 15 residues. Germline V lookup: CDR1 SGDLS, CDR2 YYNGEE. J gave up 5 bases and V 3 bases, and 10 bases lay outside the gene matches. The CDR3 sequence is CASSAQGGGQTEAFF. CDR3 bases: TGTGCCAGCAGCGCCCAAGGAGGGGGCCAGACTGAAGCTTTCTTT. Complete variable domain (other parts from reference TRBV9 and TRBJ1-1): DSGVTQTPKHLITATGQRVTLRCSPRSGDLSVYWYQQSLDQGLQFLIQYYNGEERAKGNILERFSAQQFPDLHSELNLSSLELGDSALYFCASSAQGGGQTEAFFGQGTRLTVV.

This clone was seen once. V gene TRBV7-9 combines with J gene TRBJ2-1; no clear D. The ends were cut back, 5 bases at V and 7 bases at J, with 6 bases in the middle. The CDR3 has 11 amino acids. Germline V gene sequence: CDR1 SEHNR, CDR2 FQNEAQ (reference sequence). CDR3 bases: TGTGCCAGCAGCCTATCTAATGAGCAGTTCTTC. Residues: CASSLSNEQFF. Based on the CDR3 plus reference TRBV7-9 and TRBJ2-1, the full variable domain is DTGVSQNPRHKITKRGQNVTFRCDPISEHNRLYWYRQTLGQGPEFLTYFQNEAQLEKSRLLSDRFSAERPKGSFSTLEIQRTEQGDSAMYLCASSLSNEQFFGPGTRLTVL.

A single count supports this clone. This chain joins TRBV6-5 and TRBJ2-1; D might be TRBD2 (6 bases). This CDR3 has 15 residues. CDR1 MNHEY and CDR2 SVGAGI come from the germline V gene. Trimming left V 2 bases short and J 1 base short, with 9 bases between. CDR3 DNA sequence: TGTGCCAGCAGTTACGGTGCGGGGTCCTACAATGAGCAGTTCTTC. It encodes CASSYGAGSYNEQFF.

The gene calls are TRBV29-1 and TRBJ2-1; 9 positions agree with TRBD2. Germline values: CDR1 SQVTM, CDR2 ANQGSEA. The CDR3 extends over 17 amino acids. The junction had 20 bases not matched to a gene; V was cut back by 5 bases and J by 9 bases. In nucleotides, the CDR3 is TGCAGCGTTACCTCATCAGGGGGGCGGGAGGGCCGGAGTGAGCAGTTCTTC. Amino acids: CSVTSSGGREGRSEQFF.

This clone was seen once. The chain carries TRBV5-1 and TRBJ2-1; 7 nucleotides match TRBD1. Unmatched junction bases numbered 7, after V lost 5 bases and J lost 5 bases. This CDR3 has 14 residues. Germline CDR1 SGHRS, CDR2 YFSETQ. The CDR3 region is CASRKQGENNEQFF. CDR3 DNA: TGCGCCAGCAGAAAGCAGGGGGAAAACAATGAGCAGTTCTTC.

The rearrangement uses TRBV5-5 and TRBJ2-7, with 7 nucleotides matching TRBD2. The CDR3 consists of 14 residues. Per germline, CDR1 SGHKS and CDR2 YYEKEE (reference sequence). V lost 4 bases to trimming and J lost 2 bases; unmatched junction nucleotides: 6. CDR3 residues: CASSANGGTYEQYF. The CDR3 nucleotides read TGTGCCAGCAGCGCGAACGGGGGGACCTACGAGCAGTACTTC.

The rearrangement joins TRBV15 to TRBJ1-6; D not certain. The CDR3 is made up of 17 amino acids. Trimming removed 6 bases at V and 4 bases at J, with 19 bases between. The germline V gene encodes CDR1 LNHNV and CDR2 YYDKDF (reference sequence). CDR3 sequence: CATSEDVEGPYNSPLHF. DNA of the CDR3: TGTGCCACCAGTGAAGATGTGGAGGGCCCATATAATTCACCCCTCCACTTT. Combining the CDR3 with reference TRBV15 and TRBJ1-6 gives the whole variable domain DAMVIQNPRYQVTQFGKPVTLSCSQTLNHNVMYWYQQKSSQAPKLLFHYYDKDFNNEADTPDNFQSRRPNTSFCFLDIRSPGLGDTAMYLCATSEDVEGPYNSPLHFGNGTRLTVT.

The chain uses TRBV28 and TRBJ2-3; tentative D call: TRBD1 (5 bases). Trimming took 2 bases from V and 6 from J, leaving 15 bases between them. Germline lookup yields CDR1 MDHEN and CDR2 SYDVKM. The CDR3 covers 15 residues. The DNA for the CDR3 is TGTGCCAGCAGTTTACAGGGTATCTTTTCGGATACGCAGTATTTT. Translating it yields CASSLQGIFSDTQYF.

This chain links TRBV11-2 with TRBJ2-3; TRBD2 might be the D (5 bases). V lost 6 bases to trimming and J lost 4 bases, with 26 bases between them. The CDR3 runs 18 residues. Germline V gene data show CDR1 as SGHAT and CDR2 as FQNNGV. Written as DNA, the CDR3 is TGTGCCAGCAGTTTATACAGAACCGGACGGGAAGCGGCAGATACGCAGTATTTT. It specifies CASSLYRTGREAADTQYF.

The V and J genes are TRBV20-1 and TRBJ2-7; D remains unclear. Germline V gene data show CDR1 as DFQATT and CDR2 as SNEGSKA (reference sequence). V lost 6 bases to trimming and J lost 3 bases, with 6 bases between them. This CDR3 contains 10 residues. CDR3 nucleotides: TGCAGTGCAGGAGACTACGAGCAGTACTTC. Protein product: CSAGDYEQYF.

A few counts support this clone. V gene TRBV5-1 combines with J gene TRBJ2-2, with D possibly TRBD1 on 5 matching bases. The CDR3 length is 15 residues. Trimming left V 5 bases short and J 1 base short, with 12 bases between. Germline values: CDR1 SGHRS, CDR2 YFSETQ. The CDR3 DNA sequence: TGCGCCAGCAGTGAAGGTACAGGGAACACCGGGGAGCTGTTTTTT. Translated: CASSEGTGNTGELFF.

The chain is built from TRBV27 and TRBJ1-6; 8 bases line up with TRBD1. Germline lookup yields CDR1 MNHEY and CDR2 SMNVEV (reference sequence). This CDR3 has 18 residues. The V gene end was trimmed by 4 bases and the J gene end by 0 bases; junction bases not matched to a gene: 8. CDR3 in amino acids: CASSSLRTGSSYNSPLHF. The CDR3 nucleotides read TGTGCCAGCAGTTCACTACGGACAGGGAGCTCCTATAATTCACCCCTCCACTTT.

As concerns this clone: In the same sample, other DNA sequences code for this CDR3. The J gene is TRBJ1-2, the V gene TRBV5-1; 7 nucleotides agree with TRBD1. J was trimmed by 2 bases and V by 4 bases; bases with no gene match: 5. Per the germline V gene, CDR1 is SGHRS and CDR2 is YFSETQ. CDR3 length equals 14 residues. CDR3 sequence reads: CASSPGQTNYGYTF. In DNA form, the CDR3 reads TGCGCCAGCAGCCCGGGACAGACCAACTATGGCTACACCTTC.

The V call is TRBV6-1, the J call TRBJ1-1; D remains ambiguous. V was pared by 1 base and J by 1 base, with 10 bases between. CDR3 size: 15 residues. Germline CDR1 MNHNS, CDR2 SASEGT. The CDR3 region is CASSEGVDWNTEAFF. CDR3 nucleotides: TGTGCCAGCAGTGAAGGGGTGGACTGGAACACTGAAGCTTTCTTT.

The chain joins TRBV5-1 to TRBJ2-3; maybe TRBD1 (5 bases). This CDR3 region has 14 residues. Germline CDR1 and CDR2: SGHRS and YFSETQ. V was cut by 6 bases and J by 4 bases, with 15 bases left in between. CDR3 protein: CASTTGRSSDTQYF. The CDR3 DNA reads as TGCGCCAGCACCACAGGCAGGAGTTCAGATACGCAGTATTTT.

The gene calls are TRBV5-1 and TRBJ1-1; D is unresolved. The germline V gene has CDR1 SGHRS and CDR2 YFSETQ. Trimming took off 2 bases at V and 3 bases at J, with 14 bases between the two ends. CDR3 length: 15 amino acids. CDR3 region: CASSFAPRRDTEAFF. The CDR3 nucleotides are TGCGCCAGCAGCTTTGCCCCTCGGAGAGACACTGAAGCTTTCTTT.